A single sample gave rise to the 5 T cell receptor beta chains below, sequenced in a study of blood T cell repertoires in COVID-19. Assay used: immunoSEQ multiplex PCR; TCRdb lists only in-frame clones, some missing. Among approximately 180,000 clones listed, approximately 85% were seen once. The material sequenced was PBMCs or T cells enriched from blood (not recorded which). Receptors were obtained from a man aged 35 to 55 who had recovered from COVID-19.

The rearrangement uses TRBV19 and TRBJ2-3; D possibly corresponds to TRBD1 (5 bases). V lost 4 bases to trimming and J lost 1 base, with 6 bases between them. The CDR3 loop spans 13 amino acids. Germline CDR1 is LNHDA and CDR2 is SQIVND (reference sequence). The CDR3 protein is CASSNRRTDTQYF. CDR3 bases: TGTGCCAGTAGTAACAGGCGCACAGATACGCAGTATTTT.

The CDR3 reads CASSLSGKSSYEQYF. For the CDR3, the DNA is TGCGCCAGCAGCTTGTCCGGGAAAAGCTCCTACGAGCAGTACTTC. This chain connects TRBV5-1 to TRBJ2-7; D perhaps matches TRBD2 (5 bases). The CDR3 runs 15 residues. The V and J ends lost 1 base and 0 bases respectively, with 11 bases between them. Germline values: CDR1 SGHRS, CDR2 YFSETQ.

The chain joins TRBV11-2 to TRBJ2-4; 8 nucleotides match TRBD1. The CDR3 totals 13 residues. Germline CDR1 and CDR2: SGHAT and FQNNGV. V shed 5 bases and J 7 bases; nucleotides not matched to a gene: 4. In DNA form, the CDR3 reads TGTGCCAGCAGCCATAGGACAGGGAACATTCAGTACTTC. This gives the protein CASSHRTGNIQYF. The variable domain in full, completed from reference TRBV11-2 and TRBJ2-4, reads EAGVAQSPRYKIIEKRQSVAFWCNPISGHATLYWYQQILGQGPKLLIQFQNNGVVDDSQLPKDRFSAERLKGVDSTLKIQPAKLEDSAVYLCASSHRTGNIQYFGAGTRLSVL.

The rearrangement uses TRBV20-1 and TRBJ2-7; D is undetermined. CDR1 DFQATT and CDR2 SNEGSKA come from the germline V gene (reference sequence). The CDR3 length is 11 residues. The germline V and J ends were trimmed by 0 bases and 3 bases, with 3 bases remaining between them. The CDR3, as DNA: TGCAGTGCTAGAGAATACTACGAGCAGTACTTC. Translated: CSAREYYEQYF.

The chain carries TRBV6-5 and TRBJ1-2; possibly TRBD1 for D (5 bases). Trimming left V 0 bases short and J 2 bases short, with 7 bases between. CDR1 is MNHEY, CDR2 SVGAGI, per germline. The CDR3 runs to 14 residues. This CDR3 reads CASSYSKGNYGYTF. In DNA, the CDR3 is TGTGCCAGCAGTTACTCGAAGGGGAACTATGGCTACACCTTC.